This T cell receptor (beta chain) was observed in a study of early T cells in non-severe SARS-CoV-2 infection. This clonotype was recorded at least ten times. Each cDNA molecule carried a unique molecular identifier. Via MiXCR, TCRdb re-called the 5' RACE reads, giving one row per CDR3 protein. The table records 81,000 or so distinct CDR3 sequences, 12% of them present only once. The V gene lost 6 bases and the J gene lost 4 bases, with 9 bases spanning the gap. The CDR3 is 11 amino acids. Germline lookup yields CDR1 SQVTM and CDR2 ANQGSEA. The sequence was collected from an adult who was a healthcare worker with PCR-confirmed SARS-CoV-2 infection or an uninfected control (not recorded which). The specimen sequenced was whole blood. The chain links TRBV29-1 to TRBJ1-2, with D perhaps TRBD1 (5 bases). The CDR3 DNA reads TGCAGCGTAGACAGAACCTATGGCTACACCTTC. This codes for CSVDRTYGYTF.